These T cell receptor beta chains were read from a single sample in a study of cytotoxic CD8 clonotypes in ibrutinib-treated CLL. Repertoires were generated with immunoSEQ multiplex PCR, while TCRdb's copy carries only in-frame clones and drops some. This sample yields over 100,000 clones, of which about 53% are seen a single time; roughly 35% belongs to the top ten. The material was PBMCs, obtained after 24 months of ibrutinib treatment. The receptors here all came from a human donor with chronic lymphocytic leukemia. CDR3s include the opening cysteine and the closing phenylalanine or tryptophan. Fields, in order: CDR3 length, clone size, D gene, V gene, CDR3 protein. D genes are given only for firm matches. The size of a clone is reported for some rows only, either as once, few or many, or as a class for expanded clones.

>13|once|NA|TRBV25-1
CASSPAGGLGYTF
>15|NA|TRBD1|TRBV10-3
CAISETGAVIGELFF
>14|NA|NA|TRBV30
CAWFRQVSNYGYTF
>14|few|TRBD1|TRBV9
CASSVEGGAYEQYF
>14|many|NA|TRBV6-5
CASMRYRAQETQYF
>13|many|NA|TRBV11-3
CASSLSRRDTIYF
>15|few|TRBD1|TRBV13
CASSFRQGASNEQFF
>16|once|TRBD2|TRBV5-1
CASSYGEGRAAGEQYF
>14|NA|NA|TRBV11-1
CASSLGGSSYGYTF
>15|NA|NA|TRBV6-6
CASSYSAGSNTEAFF
>16|NA|NA|TRBV5-6
CASSLSSRRDTGELFF
>15|NA|NA|TRBV7-3
CASSAGGGKGQPQHF
>17|NA|TRBD1|TRBV30
CAYTRRGLGTGGTEAFF
>11|few|NA|TRBV28
CASEFRNTQYF
>13|few|TRBD1|TRBV25-1
CASKKGGGTEAFF
>14|few|NA|TRBV7-2
CASSLVTATGELFF
>14|NA|NA|TRBV6-5
CASSSDYAQETQYF
>15|NA|TRBD2|TRBV7-3
CASSLDIGGALSQYF
>12|NA|TRBD1|TRBV2
CASNPQGEKLFF
>13|NA|TRBD1|TRBV18
CASSQGADSPLHF
>12|NA|NA|TRBV12-5
CASGLMEQPQHF
>13|few|NA|TRBV9
CASSTAGAGEQYF
>12|NA|NA|TRBV5-1
CASKKDADEAFF
>11|NA|NA|TRBV29-1
CSVEGGYGYTF
>14|NA|NA|TRBV7-9
CASSLVGADSPLHF
>17|once|TRBD1|TRBV5-1
CASSLEGQGARFYEQYF
>13|NA|NA|TRBV6-6
CASIHRNTGELFF
>13|NA|NA|TRBV6-6
CASSIPSGNTIYF
>13|NA|TRBD2|TRBV9
CASSRLAGYEQYF
>15|NA|TRBD2|TRBV28
CASSPAGLAAYEQYF
>14|NA|TRBD2|TRBV7-8
CASTRGGLPYEQYF
>15|NA|NA|TRBV6-5
CASSLRVGSNQPQHF
>13|NA|NA|TRBV5-4
CASSLKGSNEQYF
>13|NA|NA|TRBV30
CVSSRGLNTEAFF
>15|few|NA|TRBV19
CASSPLTGPFLGYTF
>12|NA|NA|TRBV28
CASSLLGDGYTF
>13|NA|NA|TRBV7-2
CASSFTERNTIYF
>14|NA|NA|TRBV5-5
CASSLLPGEGGYTF
>16|NA|TRBD2|TRBV6-6
CASSLWGTSGQETQYF
>17|NA|TRBD1|TRBV6-1
CASSETGLGRGDYGYTF
>16|few|TRBD1|TRBV11-3
CASSLTDRGLGETQYF
>13|few|NA|TRBV7-2
CASSLGGTGELFF
>15|NA|TRBD1|TRBV5-6
CASSPFPGTGETQYF
>15|NA|NA|TRBV28
CASSPPGYSGNTIYF
>16|few|NA|TRBV4-1
CASSQDLGFRDTEAFF
>14|few|NA|TRBV30
CAWNPEGVGYGYTF
>15|NA|NA|TRBV14
CASSQRPGSGNTIYF
>13|NA|NA|TRBV9
CASSVGGTGGYTF
>16|few|NA|TRBV2
CASSQAATGFGSPLHF
>17|many|NA|TRBV5-1
CASSWTGEGRVGEKLFF
>13|many|NA|TRBV29-1
CSAEDSLNTEAFF
>15|NA|NA|TRBV6-5
CASRGPGRGANVLTF
>15|NA|NA|TRBV30
CAWSRSGVSGNTIYF
>13|NA|NA|TRBV29-1
CSVEEGGNQPQHF
>15|NA|NA|TRBV5-4
CASSWGWGAAETQYF